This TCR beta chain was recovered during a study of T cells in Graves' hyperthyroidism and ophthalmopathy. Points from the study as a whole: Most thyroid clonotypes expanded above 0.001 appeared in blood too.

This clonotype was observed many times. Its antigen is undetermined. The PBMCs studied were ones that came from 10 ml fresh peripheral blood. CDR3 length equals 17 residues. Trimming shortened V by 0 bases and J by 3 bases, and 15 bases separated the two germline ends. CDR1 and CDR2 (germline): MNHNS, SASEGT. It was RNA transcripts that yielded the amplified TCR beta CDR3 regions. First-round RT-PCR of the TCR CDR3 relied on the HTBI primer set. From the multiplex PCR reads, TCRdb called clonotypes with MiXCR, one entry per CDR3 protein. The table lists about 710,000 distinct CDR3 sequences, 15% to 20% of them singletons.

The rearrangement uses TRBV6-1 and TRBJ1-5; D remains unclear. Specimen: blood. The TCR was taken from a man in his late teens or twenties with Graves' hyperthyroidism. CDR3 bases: TGTGCCAGCAGTGAAGCCACGAATGGCCGGTTCAATCAGCCCCAGCATTTT. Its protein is CASSEATNGRFNQPQHF.